This T cell receptor (beta chain) was retrieved from a study of T cells in Graves' hyperthyroidism and ophthalmopathy. Per germline, CDR1 SGHVS and CDR2 FQNEAQ. CDR3 length: 20 residues. V trimming: 1 base; J trimming: 0 bases; junction bases outside the gene matches: 14. Study-wide results and limits: In the blood, most expanded thyroid clonotypes above 0.001 appeared as well.

It was less than 13 ml of fresh peripheral blood that supplied the PBMCs. TCR beta CDR3 regions were amplified from RNA. A set of HTBI primers served as the primers for a first-round RT-PCR of the TCR CDR3. Using its own MiXCR run on the multiplex PCR reads, TCRdb lists one record per CDR3 protein. The table has about 350,000 distinct CDR3 sequences, about a sixth seen once. In this sample, this clonotype turned up many times. Its antigen is undetermined. Material for sequencing was blood. The origin of this receptor is a woman in her 30s with Graves' hyperthyroidism that later progressed to Graves' ophthalmopathy. The chain uses TRBV7-8 and TRBJ2-2, with 7 bases identical to TRBD2. CDR3 DNA: TGTGCCAGCAGCTTAGTGGCGTGGCTAGCGGAGATTTCGAACACCGGGGAGCTGTTTTTT. As protein: CASSLVAWLAEISNTGELFF.